Listed here are 25 T cell receptor beta chains from one sample, sequenced in a study of T cells in Graves' hyperthyroidism and ophthalmopathy. Amplification yielded TCR beta CDR3 regions, with RNA transcripts as the source. First-round RT-PCR targeting the TCR CDR3 was performed with the HTBI primer set. TCRdb itself ran the multiplex PCR reads through MiXCR, one entry per CDR3 protein. The sample records a few hundred thousand distinct CDR3 sequences, 19% being singletons. The sequenced sample consisted of blood. The receptors were gathered from a young woman with Graves' hyperthyroidism.

This clonotype came up many times. The rearrangement uses TRBV7-6 and TRBJ1-1, with a tentative D call TRBD1 (5 bases). Between the trimmed V and J ends, which lost 4 bases and 1 base, there was a span of 7 bases. Germline V gene sequence: CDR1 SGHVS, CDR2 FNYEAQ. The CDR3 extends over 13 amino acids. This CDR3 is CASSWGRNTEAFF. The CDR3 DNA is TGTGCCAGCAGCTGGGGGAGGAACACTGAAGCTTTCTTT.

This clonotype has a count of ten or more. The V call is TRBV4-1, the J call TRBJ1-2; possibly TRBD1 for D (5 bases). The CDR3 is 14 amino acids. Germline V CDR1 and CDR2: MGHRA, YSYEKL. V was cut by 0 bases and J by 3 bases, with 8 bases left in between. CDR3 sequence reads: CASSQDGDYYGYTF. As DNA, the CDR3 is TGCGCCAGCAGCCAAGATGGGGACTACTATGGCTACACCTTC.

This clonotype was recorded many times. The chain couples TRBV6-2 or TRBV6-3 to TRBJ1-2, with TRBD1 identical over 9 bases. CDR1 and CDR2 (germline): MNHEY, SVGEGT. V shed 6 bases, J shed 3 bases, and the junction held 8 bases outside the gene matches. The CDR3 consists of 15 residues. CDR3 sequence: CASRGQGPPDYGYTF. CDR3 DNA: TGTGCCAGCAGGGGACAGGGACCGCCAGACTATGGCTACACCTTC.

This clonotype occurred many times. V usage is TRBV30 and J usage is TRBJ2-7, with 11 bases aligning to TRBD2. CDR3 length: 16 residues. Trimming cost V 0 bases and J 6 bases; bases outside gene matches: 10. CDR1 GTSNPN and CDR2 SVGIG come from the germline V gene (reference sequence). CDR3 amino acids: CAWSVPETSGATEQYF. CDR3 bases: TGTGCCTGGAGTGTCCCCGAGACTAGCGGGGCCACCGAGCAGTACTTC.

Many counts were recorded for this clonotype. This chain joins TRBV6-5 and TRBJ1-1; the D is unclear. CDR3 size: 13 residues. Germline-derived CDR1 and CDR2 are MNHEY and SVGAGI. Trimming stripped 2 bases from V and 5 bases from J, with 9 bases between. DNA of the CDR3: TGTGCCAGCAGTTACGAGGTTTGGACTGAAGCTTTCTTT. Encoded protein: CASSYEVWTEAFF.

A word on this clonotype: The junction and the germline gene differ at one end; a read error may be behind it. The chain recombines TRBV19 with TRBJ1-5, with a tentative D call TRBD1 (5 bases). CDR3 length equals 16 residues. Germline V gene sequence: CDR1 LNHDA, CDR2 SQIVND (reference sequence). CDR3 bases: TGTGCCAGTAGCCCAGGGACGGAGTATAGCATTCAGCCCCAGCATTTT. Translated: CASSPGTEYSIQPQHF.

The J gene is TRBJ2-5, the V gene TRBV6-9, with D uncertain. Trimming cost V 4 bases and J 6 bases, with 12 bases left between them. The length of the CDR3 is 13 residues. In germline, CDR1 is MNHGY, CDR2 SVAAGI. The CDR3 nucleotides read TGTGCCAGCAGTTCTTGGGGTAGCAAGACCCAGTACTTC. Translation gives CASSSWGSKTQYF.

This clonotype was found many times. Relative to the germline gene, one junction end is altered; a read error may explain this. This rearrangement joins TRBV7-7 to TRBJ2-2; D may be TRBD1 (6 bases). Germline-derived CDR1 and CDR2 are SSHAT and FNYEAQ (reference sequence). This CDR3 comprises 14 residues. The DNA of the CDR3 is TGTGCTAGCAGCATTTCAGGGGCTGGAGTGGAGCTGTTTTTT. Protein: CASSISGAGVELFF.

This clonotype appeared many times. The rearrangement links TRBV20-1 to TRBJ2-5; 7 positions match TRBD2. Trimming took 3 bases from V and 0 from J; bases not matched to a gene: 4. CDR1 and CDR2 (germline): DFQATT, SNEGSKA (reference sequence). This CDR3 has 14 residues. The CDR3 sequence: CSASALANQETQYF. The CDR3 DNA sequence: TGCAGTGCTAGTGCACTAGCGAACCAAGAGACCCAGTACTTC.

This clonotype was seen at least ten times. The chain has TRBV6-1 and TRBJ1-5; a possible D gene is TRBD1 (6 bases). Germline V gives CDR1 MNHNS, CDR2 SASEGT. V lost 6 bases and J 2 bases, leaving 17 bases between the germline ends. The CDR3 is made up of 16 amino acids. CDR3 amino acids: CASSAGQGSGNQPQHF. CDR3 sequence (DNA): TGTGCCAGCAGCGCGGGGCAGGGGAGTGGCAATCAGCCCCAGCATTTT.

The V call is TRBV24-1, the J call TRBJ2-7, with a weak D call TRBD2 (5 bases). Trimming cost V 12 bases and J 2 bases, with 19 bases left between them. The CDR3 has 14 amino acids. The germline gives CDR1 KGHDR, CDR2 SFDVKD. The CDR3 coding sequence is TGTGCCGGATCGAGGGTAGCGTACCCCTACGAGCAGTACTTC. Protein sequence: CAGSRVAYPYEQYF.

This chain links TRBV9 with TRBJ2-2, with TRBD2 matching over 13 bases. J was trimmed by 3 bases and V by 4 bases; bases with no gene match: 6. The CDR3 runs 17 residues. Germline V gives CDR1 SGDLS, CDR2 YYNGEE. Here the CDR3 DNA reads TGTGCCAGCAGCCCAGGACTAGCGGGAGTCGACACCGGGGAGCTGTTTTTT. Translated, it gives CASSPGLAGVDTGELFF.

This clonotype was detected many times. The genes are TRBV12-3 or TRBV12-4 and TRBJ1-5; weak D call: TRBD1 (5 bases). The CDR3 extends over 16 amino acids. V lost 1 base to trimming and J lost 1 base, with 11 bases between them. The CDR3: CASSLEPRGSNQPQHF. The CDR3 DNA sequence: TGTGCCAGCAGTTTAGAACCCCGGGGGAGCAATCAGCCCCAGCATTTT.

This rearrangement joins TRBV6-1 to TRBJ1-4; D is unresolved. The CDR3 extends over 14 amino acids. Trimming took 6 bases from V and 5 from J, leaving 13 bases between them. Germline V gene data show CDR1 as MNHNS and CDR2 as SASEGT. In DNA, the CDR3 is TGTGCCAGCAGAGACCTCCTCGCGAATGAAAAACTGTTTTTT. It translates to CASRDLLANEKLFF.

This clonotype was observed at least ten times. This rearrangement joins TRBV7-2 to TRBJ2-7; D is tentatively TRBD1 or TRBD2 (5 bases each). The CDR3 has 13 amino acids. Trimming left V 4 bases short and J 2 bases short, with 9 bases between. Germline V CDR1 and CDR2: SGHTA, FQGNSA. The chain's CDR3 is CASSSGPTYEQYF. The CDR3 DNA is TGTGCCAGCAGCTCGGGACCGACCTACGAGCAGTACTTC.

This clonotype was detected many times. The chain links TRBV19 to TRBJ1-5, with no clear D. V lost 5 bases and J lost 2, with 10 bases in between. The CDR3 runs 14 residues. Germline CDR1 LNHDA, CDR2 SQIVND (reference sequence). The CDR3 is CASSVTSGNQPQHF. The DNA of the CDR3 is TGTGCCAGTAGTGTGACCTCCGGCAATCAGCCCCAGCATTTT.

A note on this clonotype: This is likely a read error, given that the CDR3 carries no conserved phenylalanine or tryptophan at its end. The chain uses TRBV6-5 and TRBJ1-5; D remains ambiguous. The V gene lost 0 bases and the J gene lost 0 bases, with 6 bases spanning the gap. The length of the CDR3 is 15 residues. The V gene's germline CDR1 is MNHEY and CDR2 SVGAGI. The CDR3 DNA follows: TGTGCCAGCAGTTACTCGCCAAGTAGCAATCAGCCCCAGCATTAT. Translation: CASSYSPSSNQPQHY.

This clonotype was observed at least ten times. This chain links TRBV5-5 with TRBJ1-5; D gene uncertain. V was trimmed by 2 bases and J by 0 bases, leaving 12 bases between them. This CDR3 has 16 amino acids. Germline V lookup: CDR1 SGHKS, CDR2 YYEKEE (reference sequence). This chain's CDR3 is CASSLLSGNSNQPQHF. In DNA form, the CDR3 reads TGTGCCAGCAGCTTACTTTCGGGGAATAGCAATCAGCCCCAGCATTTT.

This chain uses TRBV3-1 with TRBJ1-1; D ambiguous. The CDR3 is 13 amino acids. Trimming took off 4 bases at V and 4 bases at J, with 10 bases between the two ends. Germline V gene data show CDR1 as LGHDT and CDR2 as YNNKEL (reference sequence). CDR3 sequence reads: CASSRRRVTEAFF. As DNA, the CDR3 is TGTGCCAGCAGCCGCCGCCGAGTCACTGAAGCTTTCTTT.

Many counts were recorded for this clonotype. V and J are TRBV29-1 and TRBJ2-5, with TRBD2 matching 8 bases. The V gene's germline CDR1 is SQVTM and CDR2 ANQGSEA. The CDR3 contains 13 residues. Germline trimming cut 8 bases from V and 4 bases from J; bases unmatched to any gene: 9. The CDR3 reads CSSGGGKGETQYF. The CDR3, as DNA: TGCAGCTCCGGGGGGGGCAAGGGAGAGACCCAGTACTTC.

The table lists this clonotype with a few counts. A much larger clone is a single base away; this may be a read error. The genes are TRBV6-4 and TRBJ2-7, with 15 bases that match TRBD2. This CDR3 spans 17 amino acids. Germline V gives CDR1 MRHNA, CDR2 SNTAGT. CDR3 in DNA: TGTGCCAGCAGTCCCAGGACTAGCGGGGGGGCCCCCTACGCGCAGTACTTC. Translating it yields CASSPRTSGGAPYAQYF.

This clonotype was observed many times. The chain uses TRBV19 and TRBJ1-2, with a weak D call TRBD1 (5 bases). Germline assignment: CDR1 LNHDA and CDR2 SQIVND (reference sequence). Trimming removed 3 bases from V and 7 bases from J, with 12 bases in between. The CDR3 is 13 residues long. This CDR3 reads CASSIGDRGGYTF. CDR3 DNA sequence: TGTGCCAGTAGTATCGGGGACCGTGGTGGCTACACCTTC.

In its sample, this clonotype was seen many times. The J gene is TRBJ1-3, the V gene TRBV6-1; possible D gene TRBD1, 6 bases. V gave up 1 base and J gave up 3 bases, with 13 bases separating them. Germline CDR1 MNHNS, CDR2 SASEGT. The CDR3 consists of 16 residues. CDR3 in DNA: TGTGCCAGCAGTGAAGGGGGAGGGGGAGATGGAAACACCATATATTTT. Translating it yields CASSEGGGGDGNTIYF.

This sequence joins TRBV2 and TRBJ1-5; 8 bases match TRBD1. V lost 7 bases and J lost 1; bases outside the gene matches: 9. The germline gives CDR1 SNHLY, CDR2 FYNNEI. The CDR3 is 16 residues long. In DNA, the CDR3 is TGTGCCAGCAACGACTTCAGGGGGCGAAGCAATCAGCCCCAGCATTTT. Its translation is CASNDFRGRSNQPQHF. The entire variable domain, with the rest obtained from reference TRBV2 and TRBJ1-5, is as follows: EPEVTQTPSHQVTQMGQEVILRCVPISNHLYFYWYRQILGQKVEFLVSFYNNEISEKSEIFDDQFSVERPDGSNFTLKIRSTKLEDSAMYFCASNDFRGRSNQPQHFGDGTRLSIL.

The table lists this clonotype with many counts. This chain uses TRBV29-1 with TRBJ1-5; TRBD1 agrees at 7 bases. Germline CDR1 and CDR2: SQVTM and ANQGSEA. The CDR3 consists of 13 residues. CDR3 sequence reads: CRGAGGAPPLQHF. CDR3 bases: TGCAGGGGAGCAGGGGGAGCCCCCCCACTCCAGCATTTT. Full variable domain (missing parts from reference TRBV29-1 and TRBJ1-5): SAVISQKPSRDICQRGTSLTIQCQVDSQVTMMFWYRQQPGQSLTLIATANQGSEATYESGFVIDKFPISRPNLTFSTLTVSNMSPEDSSIYLCRGAGGAPPLQHFGDGTRLSIL.